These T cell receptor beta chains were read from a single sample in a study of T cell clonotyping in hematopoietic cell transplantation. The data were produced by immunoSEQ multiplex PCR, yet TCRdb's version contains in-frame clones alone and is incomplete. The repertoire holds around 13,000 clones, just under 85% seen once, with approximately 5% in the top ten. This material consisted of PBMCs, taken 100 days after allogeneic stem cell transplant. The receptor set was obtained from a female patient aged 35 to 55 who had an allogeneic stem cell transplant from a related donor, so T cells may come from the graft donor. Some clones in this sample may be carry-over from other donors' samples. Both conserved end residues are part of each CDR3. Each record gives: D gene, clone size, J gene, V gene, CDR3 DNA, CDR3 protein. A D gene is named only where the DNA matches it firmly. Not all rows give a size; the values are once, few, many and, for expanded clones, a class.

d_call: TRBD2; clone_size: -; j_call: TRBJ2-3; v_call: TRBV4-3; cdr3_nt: TGCGCCAGCAGCCCCAGGGCTAGCGGGGGAAACACAGATACGCAGTATTTT; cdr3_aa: CASSPRASGGNTDTQYF
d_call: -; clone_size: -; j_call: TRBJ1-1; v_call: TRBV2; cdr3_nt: TGTGCCAGCGACCGGCTGAACACTGAAGCTTTCTTT; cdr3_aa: CASDRLNTEAFF
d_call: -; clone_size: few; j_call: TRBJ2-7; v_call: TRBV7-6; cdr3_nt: TGTGCCAGCAGCCGGGCGGACAGGAGGGCCTCCGAGCAGTACTTC; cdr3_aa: CASSRADRRASEQYF
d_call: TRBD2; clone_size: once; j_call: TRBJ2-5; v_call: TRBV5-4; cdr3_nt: TGTGCCAGCAGCTTGGGCGGACTAGCGGGAGCAGAGACCCAGTACTTC; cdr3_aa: CASSLGGLAGAETQYF
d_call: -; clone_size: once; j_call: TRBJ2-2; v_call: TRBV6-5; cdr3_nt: TGTGCCAGCAGTTACTCGAGGCAGGCCACCGGGGAGCTGTTTTTT; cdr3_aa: CASSYSRQATGELFF
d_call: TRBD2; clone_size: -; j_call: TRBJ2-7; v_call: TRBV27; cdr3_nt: TGTGCCAGCAAAGGGATAGCGGGAACTAGCTCCTACGAGCAGTACTTC; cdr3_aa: CASKGIAGTSSYEQYF
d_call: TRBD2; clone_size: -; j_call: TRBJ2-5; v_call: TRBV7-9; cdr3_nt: TGTGCCAGCAGCTCCCAGCGGGAGGAGTACCAAGAGACCCAGTACTTC; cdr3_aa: CASSSQREEYQETQYF
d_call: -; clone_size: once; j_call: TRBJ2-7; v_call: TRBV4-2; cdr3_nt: TGTGCCAGCAGCACGGGACTCGCTTACGAGCAGTACTTC; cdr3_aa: CASSTGLAYEQYF
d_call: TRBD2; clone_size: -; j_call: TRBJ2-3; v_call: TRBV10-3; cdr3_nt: TGTGCCACCAGACTAACGACTAGCGGGGGGAGAGATACGCAGTATTTT; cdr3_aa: CATRLTTSGGRDTQYF
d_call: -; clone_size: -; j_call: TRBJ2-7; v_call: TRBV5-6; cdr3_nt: TGTGCCAGCAGCTTGGCTAAGCGCTACGAGCAGTACTTC; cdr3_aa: CASSLAKRYEQYF
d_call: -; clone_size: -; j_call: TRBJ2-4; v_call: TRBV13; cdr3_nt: TGTGCCAGCAGCTTTAGGAGTCTAGCCAAAAACATTCAGTACTTC; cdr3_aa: CASSFRSLAKNIQYF
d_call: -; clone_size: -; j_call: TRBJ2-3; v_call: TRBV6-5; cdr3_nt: TGTGCCAGCAGTTACAGGGGGGGGACCAGCACAGATACGCAGTATTTT; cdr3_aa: CASSYRGGTSTDTQYF
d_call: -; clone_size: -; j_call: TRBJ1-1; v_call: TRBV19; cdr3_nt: TGTGCCACGGGACGGTCCATGAACACTGAAGCTTTCTTT; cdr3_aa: CATGRSMNTEAFF
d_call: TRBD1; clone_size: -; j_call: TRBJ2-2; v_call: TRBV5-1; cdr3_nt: TGCGCCAGCAGTGGTGACAGGGGGCCTGTCGGGGAGCTGTTTTTT; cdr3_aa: CASSGDRGPVGELFF
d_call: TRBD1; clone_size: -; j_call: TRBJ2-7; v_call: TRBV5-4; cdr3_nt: TGTGCCAGCAGGCCAGGGACAGGGGTTCTCTACGAGCAGTACTTC; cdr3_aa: CASRPGTGVLYEQYF
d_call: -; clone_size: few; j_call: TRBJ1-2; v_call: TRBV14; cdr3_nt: TGTGCCAGCAGCCATTCCGGATCTTATGGCTACACCTTC; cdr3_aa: CASSHSGSYGYTF
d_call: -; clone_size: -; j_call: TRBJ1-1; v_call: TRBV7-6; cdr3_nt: TGTGCCAGCAGCTTATGGGGCACTGAAGCTTTCTTT; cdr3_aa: CASSLWGTEAFF
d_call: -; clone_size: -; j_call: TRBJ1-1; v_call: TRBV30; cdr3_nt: TGTGCCTGGCAGTCGGCCCCTGGGCGGGACACTGAAGCTTTCTTT; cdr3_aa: CAWQSAPGRDTEAFF
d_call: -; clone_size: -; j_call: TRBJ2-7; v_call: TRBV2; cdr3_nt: TGTGCCAGCAGTGACCAGGGAGAGCAGTACTTC; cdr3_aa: CASSDQGEQYF
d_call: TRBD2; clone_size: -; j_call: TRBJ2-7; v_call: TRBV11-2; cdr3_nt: TGTGCCAGCAGTCGTACTAGCGGGACGGTTTCCTACGAGCAGTACTTC; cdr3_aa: CASSRTSGTVSYEQYF
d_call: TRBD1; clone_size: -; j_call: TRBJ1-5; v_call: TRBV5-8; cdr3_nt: TGTGCCAGCAGTTACAGGGGGCCCGATCAGCCCCAGCATTTT; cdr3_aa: CASSYRGPDQPQHF
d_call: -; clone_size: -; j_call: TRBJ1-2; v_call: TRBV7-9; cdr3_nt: TGTGCCAGCAGCCCGGGTCGTGGTTATGGCTACACCTTC; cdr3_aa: CASSPGRGYGYTF
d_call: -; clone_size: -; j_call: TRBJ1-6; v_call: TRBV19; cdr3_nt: TGTGCCAGTAGTGGGAGTTGGCTCGCGAGCTCCTATAATTCACCCCTCCACTTT; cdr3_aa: CASSGSWLASSYNSPLHF
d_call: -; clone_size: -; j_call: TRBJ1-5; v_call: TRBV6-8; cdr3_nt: TGTGCCAGCACCTACGGACGGAGCAATCAGCCCCAGCATTTT; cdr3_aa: CASTYGRSNQPQHF
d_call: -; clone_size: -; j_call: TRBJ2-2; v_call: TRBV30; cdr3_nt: TGTGCCTGGAGGGGCTTCTACACCGGGGAGCTGTTTTTT; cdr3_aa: CAWRGFYTGELFF
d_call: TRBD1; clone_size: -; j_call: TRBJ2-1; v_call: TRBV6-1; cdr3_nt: TGTGCCAGCAGTGGGACAGGGTACTACAATGAGCAGTTCTTC; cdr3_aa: CASSGTGYYNEQFF
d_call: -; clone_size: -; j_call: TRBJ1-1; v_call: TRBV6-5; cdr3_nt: TGTGCCAGCAGCGTTAGCCGGGACCGCACTGAAGCTTTCTTT; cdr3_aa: CASSVSRDRTEAFF
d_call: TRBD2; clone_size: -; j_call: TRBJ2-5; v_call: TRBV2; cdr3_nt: TGTGCCAGCAGTCCGAGACTAGCAGTCCGCCAAGAGACCCAGTACTTC; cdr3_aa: CASSPRLAVRQETQYF
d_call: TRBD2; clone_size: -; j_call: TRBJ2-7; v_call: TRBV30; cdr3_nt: TGTGCCTGGAGTAGCGGGACGGCTGTTTACGAGCAGTACTTC; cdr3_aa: CAWSSGTAVYEQYF
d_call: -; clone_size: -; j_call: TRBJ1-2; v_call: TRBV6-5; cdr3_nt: TGTGCCAGCAGTTACGCGGTTTATGGCTACACCTTC; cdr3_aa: CASSYAVYGYTF
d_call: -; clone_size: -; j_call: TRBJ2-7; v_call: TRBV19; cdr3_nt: TGTGCCAGTAGTATAGGGACGGGCTACGAGCAGTACTTC; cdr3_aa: CASSIGTGYEQYF
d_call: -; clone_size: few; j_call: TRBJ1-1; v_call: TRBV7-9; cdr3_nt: TGTGCCAGCAGCGTGGGCACTGAAGCTTTCTTT; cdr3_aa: CASSVGTEAFF
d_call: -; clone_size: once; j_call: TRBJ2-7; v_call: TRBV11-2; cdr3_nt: TGTGCCAGCAGCTCCCCCAGGCACGAGCAGTACTTC; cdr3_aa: CASSSPRHEQYF
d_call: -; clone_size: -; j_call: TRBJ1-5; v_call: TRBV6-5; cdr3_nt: TGTGCCAGCAGTTACAATCCAGGGAGGGGTCAGCCCCAGCATTTT; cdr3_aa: CASSYNPGRGQPQHF
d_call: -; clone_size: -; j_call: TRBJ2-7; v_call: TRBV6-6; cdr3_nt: TGTGCCAGCAGTTATGGGGGCCGAGGGGAGCAGTACTTC; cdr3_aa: CASSYGGRGEQYF
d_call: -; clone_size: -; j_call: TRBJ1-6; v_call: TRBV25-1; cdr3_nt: TGTGCCAGCAGTTCAAGCTATAATTCACCCCTCCACTTT; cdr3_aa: CASSSSYNSPLHF
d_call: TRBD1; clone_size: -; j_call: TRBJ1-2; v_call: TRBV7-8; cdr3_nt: TGTGCCAGCAGCTCTGGGGACAGGGTGCGGGGGGATGGCTACACCTTC; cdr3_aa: CASSSGDRVRGDGYTF
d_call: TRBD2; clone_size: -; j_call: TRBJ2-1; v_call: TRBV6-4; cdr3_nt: TGTGCCAGCAGTGAGCGGGAGAACAATGAGCAGTTCTTC; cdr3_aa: CASSERENNEQFF
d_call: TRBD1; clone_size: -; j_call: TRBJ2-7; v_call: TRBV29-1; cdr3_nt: TGCAGCGTTCGGGCAGGGGGCAACGAGCAGTACTTC; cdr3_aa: CSVRAGGNEQYF
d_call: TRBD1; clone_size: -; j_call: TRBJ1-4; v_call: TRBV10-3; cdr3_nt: TGTGCCATCAGTCAGACAGGGTCCGAAAAACTGTTTTTT; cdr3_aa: CAISQTGSEKLFF
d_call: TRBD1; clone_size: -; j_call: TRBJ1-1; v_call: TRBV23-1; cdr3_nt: TGCGCCAGCAGTCAGAGGACAGGGGATATCGCTGAAGCTTTCTTT; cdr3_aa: CASSQRTGDIAEAFF
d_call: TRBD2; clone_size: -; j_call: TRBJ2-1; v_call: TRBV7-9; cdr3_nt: TGTGCCAGCAGGGGTAGCGGGGGAAGCTCCTACAATGAGCAGTTCTTC; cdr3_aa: CASRGSGGSSYNEQFF
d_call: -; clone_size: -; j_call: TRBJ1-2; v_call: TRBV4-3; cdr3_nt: TGCGCCAGCAGCCCCCGCGGGGCCAGCCTACTGGGCTACACCTTC; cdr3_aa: CASSPRGASLLGYTF
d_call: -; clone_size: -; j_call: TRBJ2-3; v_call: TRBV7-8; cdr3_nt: TGTGCCAGCAGCTCCGGAGGCGGTAGAGATACGCAGTATTTT; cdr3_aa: CASSSGGGRDTQYF
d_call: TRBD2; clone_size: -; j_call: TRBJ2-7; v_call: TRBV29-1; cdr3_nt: TGCAGCGTTGGGCGGGGGACCTACGAGCAGTACTTC; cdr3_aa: CSVGRGTYEQYF
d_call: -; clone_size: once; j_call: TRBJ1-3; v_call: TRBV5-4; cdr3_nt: TGTGCCAGCAGCTCCTCAAGTGGGCCTGGAAACACCATATATTTT; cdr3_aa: CASSSSSGPGNTIYF
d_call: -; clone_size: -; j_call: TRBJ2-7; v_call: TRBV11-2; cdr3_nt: TGTGCCAGCAGCTTGGCTCGACAGGAGTCCTACGAGCAGTACTTC; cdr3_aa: CASSLARQESYEQYF
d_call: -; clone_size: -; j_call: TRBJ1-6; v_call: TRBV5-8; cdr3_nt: TGTGCCAGCAGCTTCGGACCGACAGATTCACCCCTCCACTTT; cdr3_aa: CASSFGPTDSPLHF
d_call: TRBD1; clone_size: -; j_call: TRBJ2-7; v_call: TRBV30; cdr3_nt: TGTGCCTGGAGCAACAGGGGCGAGCAGTACTTC; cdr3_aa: CAWSNRGEQYF